This section outlines one T cell receptor (beta chain) sequence together with its context. This record comes from a study of PD-L1 blockade in urothelial cancer. At the level of the study: Study patients had been treated with 0 to 3 previous chemotherapy regimens.

The V and J ends lost 3 bases and 5 bases, in that order; junction bases with no gene match: 7. Germline V gene sequence: CDR1 MNHEY, CDR2 SMNVEV (reference sequence). The CDR3 covers 15 residues. Data came from immunoSEQ multiplex PCR; TCRdb stores just in-frame clones and leaves some out. The table includes around 69,000 clones, 91% detected once. The sample's time point: peripheral blood 6 weeks after treatment start. The receptor comes from a woman of 80 years or more with urothelial cancer. The sample in question was PBMCs, obtained around atezolizumab (anti-PD-L1) treatment. The chain carries TRBV27 and TRBJ2-1; TRBD2 aligns across 7 bases. The CDR3 nucleotides read TGTGCCAGCAGTTTGGGAGGGGTCGGTAACAATGAGCAGTTCTTC. Translation gives CASSLGGVGNNEQFF.